One sample yielded the 19 T cell receptor beta chains listed below, sequenced in a study of CD8 T cells in Susac syndrome. Random hexamers were used to reverse transcribe an amount of roughly 0.5 to 1 ug RNA. TCRdb independently ran MiXCR on the immunoSEQ multiplex PCR reads; one entry per CDR3 protein. The data hold 160,000 or so distinct CDR3 sequences, with 85% to 95% observed a single time. Sequencing was done on a sample of CD4+ T cells from PBMCs. These receptors originate from a human donor with Susac syndrome.

This chain uses TRBV2 with TRBJ2-1; 7 bases are shared with TRBD1. Germline V gives CDR1 SNHLY, CDR2 FYNNEI. V dropped 6 bases and J dropped 1; count of bases not matched to a gene: 9. The CDR3 loop spans 16 amino acids. In DNA form, the CDR3 reads TGTGCCAGCAGCGCGCGACAGGGCGGGTCCTACAATGAGCAGTTCTTC. This translates into CASSARQGGSYNEQFF.

This clonotype was counted a single time. This rearrangement joins TRBV20-1 to TRBJ2-2; tentatively, D is TRBD1 (5 bases). CDR3 length equals 13 residues. Looked up from germline, CDR1 is DFQATT and CDR2 is SNEGSKA (reference sequence). V was shortened by 0 bases and J by 6 bases, with 8 bases between the two germline ends. CDR3 sequence: CSAREGPAGELFF. Here the CDR3 DNA reads TGCAGTGCTAGAGAGGGGCCGGCCGGGGAGCTGTTTTTT.

The chain carries TRBV29-1 and TRBJ2-4, with TRBD1 identical over 7 bases. Germline CDR1 reads SQVTM; CDR2 reads ANQGSEA. Losses at the gene ends were 6 bases for V and 4 bases for J; bases not matched to a gene: 6. The CDR3 has 13 residues. CDR3 sequence: CSVGTETKNIQYF. For the CDR3, the DNA is TGCAGCGTAGGGACAGAAACAAAAAACATTCAGTACTTC.

The chain has TRBV9 and TRBJ2-5, with D perhaps being TRBD1 or TRBD2 (6 bases each). The CDR3 covers 15 residues. Between the trimmed V and J ends, which lost 3 bases and 5 bases, there was a span of 17 bases. Germline CDR1 and CDR2: SGDLS and YYNGEE. Written as DNA, the CDR3 is TGTGCCAGCAGCGCACAGGGAGGCGCGGTGGAGACCCAGTACTTC. It yields the protein CASSAQGGAVETQYF.

J is TRBJ2-5 and V is TRBV24-1; D may match TRBD1 or TRBD2 (6 bases each). This CDR3 comprises 14 residues. Trimming took off 4 bases at V and 4 bases at J, with 12 bases between the two ends. The germline V gene has CDR1 KGHDR and CDR2 SFDVKD. The CDR3 sequence: CATSEGGGLETQYF. CDR3 bases: TGTGCCACCAGTGAGGGGGGCGGATTAGAGACCCAGTACTTC.

The genes are TRBV2 and TRBJ1-2; D ambiguous. The germline gives CDR1 SNHLY, CDR2 FYNNEI. The ends were cut back, 3 bases at V and 4 bases at J, with 12 bases in the middle. The CDR3 contains 14 residues. The CDR3 is CASSDSGRFYGYTF. CDR3 sequence (DNA): TGTGCCAGCAGTGATTCTGGCAGATTCTATGGCTACACCTTC. Drawing the rest from reference TRBV2 and TRBJ1-2, the complete variable domain is EPEVTQTPSHQVTQMGQEVILRCVPISNHLYFYWYRQILGQKVEFLVSFYNNEISEKSEIFDDQFSVERPDGSNFTLKIRSTKLEDSAMYFCASSDSGRFYGYTFGSGTRLTVV.

The chain joins TRBV9 to TRBJ2-3; TRBD1 agrees at 7 bases. V lost 3 bases to trimming and J lost 0 bases; unmatched junction nucleotides: 7. CDR3 length: 16 residues. Germline V lookup: CDR1 SGDLS, CDR2 YYNGEE. As DNA, the CDR3 is TGTGCCAGCAGCGCCTTACAGGGGCTGAGCACAGATACGCAGTATTTT. Residues: CASSALQGLSTDTQYF.

The J gene is TRBJ1-1, the V gene TRBV29-1, with D unclear. Trimming pared 6 bases from V and 4 bases from J, leaving 12 bases between. The CDR3 consists of 12 residues. Germline V gene sequence: CDR1 SQVTM, CDR2 ANQGSEA. CDR3: CSVWWMGTEAFF. For the CDR3, the DNA is TGCAGCGTCTGGTGGATGGGCACTGAAGCTTTCTTT.

This sequence joins TRBV20-1 and TRBJ2-3; weak D call: TRBD1 (5 bases). The germline gives CDR1 DFQATT, CDR2 SNEGSKA (reference sequence). The V gene lost 3 bases and the J gene lost 7 bases, with 20 bases spanning the gap. The CDR3 runs to 15 residues. The CDR3 coding sequence is TGCAGTGCTAGTGAATCGGCGGTAGGGGCAAATACGCAGTATTTT. Protein sequence: CSASESAVGANTQYF.

The rearrangement links TRBV4-1 to TRBJ1-3, with a possible D match to TRBD1 (5 bases). From germline, CDR1 is MGHRA and CDR2 YSYEKL. V was shortened by 6 bases and J by 3 bases, with 12 bases between the two germline ends. The CDR3 sequence is 14 residues long. The CDR3 bases are TGCGCCAGCAGTATCATGGGGGTTGGAAACACCATATATTTT. It is translated as CASSIMGVGNTIYF.

V usage is TRBV9 and J usage is TRBJ2-5; 10 bases align to TRBD1. The CDR3 loop spans 18 amino acids. Per germline, CDR1 SGDLS and CDR2 YYNGEE. V lost 0 bases to trimming and J lost 4 bases; unmatched junction nucleotides: 12. The CDR3 region is CASSVAGGGQGIGETQYF. As DNA, the CDR3 is TGTGCCAGCAGCGTAGCCGGGGGGGGACAGGGGATAGGAGAGACCCAGTACTTC.

This clonotype was seen a handful of times. The chain joins TRBV6-5 to TRBJ2-5, with a weak D call TRBD2 (7 bases). Germline CDR1 MNHEY, CDR2 SVGAGI. The CDR3 has 14 amino acids. Trimming pared 2 bases from V and 7 bases from J, leaving 14 bases between. The CDR3 is CASSYTRGGGTQYF. The CDR3 nucleotides are TGTGCCAGCAGTTACACCAGGGGAGGGGGGACCCAGTACTTC.

The chain couples TRBV12-3 or TRBV12-4 to TRBJ2-3; D is unclear. There are 17 residues in the CDR3. Trimming shortened V by 5 bases and J by 2 bases, and 20 bases separated the two germline ends. CDR3 in DNA: TGTGCCAGCAGTCTGACCCCTGGGTCCGCTTTCACAGATACGCAGTATTTT. Translation: CASSLTPGSAFTDTQYF.

The V call is TRBV9, the J call TRBJ2-7, with a weak D call TRBD1 (5 bases). Germline loops: CDR1 SGDLS, CDR2 YYNGEE. Trimming pared 1 base from V and 0 bases from J, leaving 8 bases between. CDR3 length: 14 amino acids. The CDR3 spells CASSVQGSSYEQYF. DNA for the CDR3: TGTGCCAGCAGCGTACAGGGATCCTCCTACGAGCAGTACTTC.

This chain links TRBV29-1 with TRBJ2-1; 10 bases align to TRBD1. J gave up 7 bases and V 4 bases, and 4 bases lay outside the gene matches. Germline assignment: CDR1 SQVTM and CDR2 ANQGSEA. This CDR3 contains 13 residues. CDR3: CSVAGTGVNEQFF. CDR3 coding DNA: TGCAGCGTTGCCGGGACAGGGGTTAATGAGCAGTTCTTC.

The gene calls are TRBV20-1 and TRBJ2-5; D is uncertain. The CDR3 extends over 15 amino acids. V was trimmed by 0 bases and J by 3 bases, leaving 14 bases between them. The germline gives CDR1 DFQATT, CDR2 SNEGSKA (reference sequence). This CDR3 is CSARDGLAIKETQYF. CDR3 DNA: TGCAGTGCTAGAGATGGGTTGGCTATAAAAGAGACCCAGTACTTC.

This clonotype was detected only a few times. The chain has TRBV29-1 and TRBJ2-5; maybe TRBD1 (5 bases). The length of the CDR3 is 11 residues. CDR1 and CDR2 from the germline V gene are SQVTM and ANQGSEA. For the CDR3, the DNA is TGCAGTGGGGCAGGGAAAGAGACCCAGTACTTC. Encoded protein: CSGAGKETQYF. The entire variable domain, with the rest obtained from reference TRBV29-1 and TRBJ2-5, is as follows: SAVISQKPSRDICQRGTSLTIQCQVDSQVTMMFWYRQQPGQSLTLIATANQGSEATYESGFVIDKFPISRPNLTFSTLTVSNMSPEDSSIYLCSGAGKETQYFGPGTRLLVL.

This rearrangement joins TRBV9 to TRBJ2-5; D ambiguous. The CDR3 is 14 residues long. Germline-derived CDR1 and CDR2 are SGDLS and YYNGEE. Trimming took 1 base from V and 3 from J, leaving 10 bases between them. In DNA form, the CDR3 reads TGTGCCAGCAGCGTATGGGCAGGCAAAGAGACCCAGTACTTC. Translating it yields CASSVWAGKETQYF.

The chain carries TRBV20-1 and TRBJ1-2; D might be TRBD1 (6 bases). The CDR3 has 14 amino acids. Trimming removed 0 bases from V and 8 bases from J, with 16 bases in between. Germline-derived CDR1 and CDR2 are DFQATT and SNEGSKA (reference sequence). The CDR3 sequence is CSARDPDSPWGYTF. The CDR3 bases are TGCAGTGCTAGAGACCCGGACAGTCCGTGGGGCTACACCTTC.